This paragraph reports one T cell receptor beta chain. Its specificity is not known. The junction does not match germline at one end; this may be a read error. Graft donor-derived T-allo10 cells were described as host-alloantigen-specific, anergic, and alloantigen-specifically suppressive. This record comes from a study of type 1 regulatory T cells. Study information: An in vitro protocol generated T-allo10, a Tr1-enriched, alloantigen-specific CD4 T cell product.

The CDR3 length is 15 residues. A single record per CDR3 protein comes from TCRdb applying MiXCR to the reads. Among roughly 67,000 distinct CDR3 sequences listed, about 60% were seen once. This TCR derives from a human donor in good health. The sequenced sample consisted of cultured T cells, either the whole culture or a sorted T cell fraction (not recorded which). This sample's subset: Tr1-enriched cell product generated in vitro against host alloantigens. The rearrangement uses TRBV12-3 or TRBV12-4 and TRBJ2-7, with no clear D. In nucleotides, the CDR3 is TGTGCCAGCAGTTTAGTGGCAGGCAGCTCCTACGAGCAGCACTTC. It encodes CASSLVAGSSYEQHF.